Listed here are 31 T cell receptor beta chains from one sample, sequenced in a study of blood T cell repertoires in COVID-19. Using immunoSEQ multiplex PCR, the repertoire was profiled, and TCRdb retains in-frame clones only, with some absent. The sample has tens of thousands of clones; 65% to 90% are singletons. What was sequenced was peripheral blood. These TCRs come from a woman aged 55 to 70 with acute or convalescent COVID-19.

In regard to this clone: One end of the junction varies from germline; a read error may be responsible. The V gene is TRBV7-7, the J gene TRBJ2-7; D may be TRBD1 (6 bases). CDR1 SSHAT and CDR2 FNYEAQ come from the germline V gene (reference sequence). The CDR3 totals 13 residues. The CDR3 here is CASSLEQGGEQYF. CDR3 nucleotides: TGTGCTAGCAGCTTAGAACAGGGTGGCGAGCAGTACTTC. The whole variable domain, filled in from reference TRBV7-7 and TRBJ2-7, reads GAGVSQSPRYKVTKRGQDVTLRCDPISSHATLYWYQQALGQGPEFLTYFNYEAQPDKSGLPSDRFSAERPEGSISTLTIQRTEQRDSAMYRCASSLEQGGEQYFGPGTRLTVT.

CDR3 coding DNA: TGTGCCAGCAGATCCCAACTTACTTTAAGCGTGGGGCCTACGCAGTATTTT. This translates into CASRSQLTLSVGPTQYF. The chain couples TRBV2 to TRBJ2-3, with D maybe TRBD1 (5 bases). V was trimmed by 6 bases and J by 8 bases, leaving 27 bases between them. CDR1 and CDR2 from the germline V gene are SNHLY and FYNNEI. The CDR3 spans 17 residues.

For this clone: At one boundary the junction diverges from the germline segment, which might be a read error. This rearrangement joins TRBV5-1 to TRBJ2-3, with TRBD2 identical over 12 bases. The CDR3 covers 18 residues. Germline CDR1 reads SGHRS; CDR2 reads YFSETQ. CDR3: CASSLALAGGKTTYTQYF. The CDR3 DNA sequence: TGCGCCAGCAGCTTGGCGCTAGCGGGGGGGAAAACCACATATACGCAGTATTTT.

The V call is TRBV7-8, the J call TRBJ2-1, with a possible D match to TRBD2 (5 bases). Per germline, CDR1 SGHVS and CDR2 FQNEAQ. Trimming removed 6 bases from V and 2 bases from J, with 11 bases in between. The CDR3 length is 14 residues. The CDR3 spells CASRPIGAYNEQFF. As DNA, the CDR3 is TGTGCCAGCAGGCCTATCGGGGCCTACAATGAGCAGTTCTTC.

The V gene is TRBV7-6, the J gene TRBJ1-4; 10 bases fit TRBD1. This CDR3 region has 16 residues. V trimming: 1 base; J trimming: 10 bases; junction bases outside the gene matches: 9. Germline CDR1 SGHVS, CDR2 FNYEAQ. This CDR3 reads CASSLDGTGAAGKLFF. Here the CDR3 DNA reads TGTGCCAGCAGCTTAGACGGGACAGGGGCTGCGGGAAAACTGTTTTTT.

The chain uses TRBV19 and TRBJ1-1, with D perhaps TRBD1 (5 bases). Trimming removed 3 bases at V and 0 bases at J, with 17 bases between. This CDR3 spans 17 amino acids. The germline gives CDR1 LNHDA, CDR2 SQIVND (reference sequence). The chain's CDR3 is CASSMGGRRRLNTEAFF. Here the CDR3 DNA reads TGTGCCAGTAGTATGGGGGGACGGAGGAGATTGAACACTGAAGCTTTCTTT.

J is TRBJ2-7 and V is TRBV4-1; D possibly corresponds to TRBD1 (7 bases). Germline lookup yields CDR1 MGHRA and CDR2 YSYEKL. The CDR3 contains 14 residues. With 4 bases removed from V and 4 bases from J, the gap between germline ends came to 14 bases. CDR3: CASSPGGGPYEQYF. As DNA, the CDR3 is TGCGCCAGCAGCCCCGGAGGGGGCCCTTACGAGCAGTACTTC.

CDR3 sequence: CASSPRSLAGSPTGELFF. Here the CDR3 DNA reads TGTGCCAGCTCACCACGAAGCCTAGCGGGGTCTCCGACCGGGGAGCTGTTTTTT. The rearrangement links TRBV18 to TRBJ2-2, with TRBD2 identical over 9 bases. Germline CDR1 reads KGHSH; CDR2 reads LQKENI. The CDR3 extends over 18 amino acids. V lost 1 base, J lost 5 bases, and 11 bases stayed unmatched.

V usage is TRBV6-5 and J usage is TRBJ1-2, with TRBD1 matching 8 bases. Germline CDR1 and CDR2: MNHEY and SVGAGI. This CDR3 spans 12 amino acids. J was trimmed by 4 bases and V by 5 bases; bases with no gene match: 0. This chain's CDR3 is CASSTGGYGYTF. The CDR3 DNA follows: TGTGCCAGCAGTACAGGGGGCTATGGCTACACCTTC.

This chain connects TRBV5-6 to TRBJ2-5; a weak D match, TRBD1 (6 bases). Between the trimmed V and J ends, which lost 4 bases and 5 bases, there was a span of 18 bases. This CDR3 is built from 15 residues. Germline V gives CDR1 SGHDT, CDR2 YYEEEE. The CDR3 nucleotides read TGTGCCAGCAGCGAGAGGGGGTGGCTGGGGGAGACCCAGTACTTC. This gives the protein CASSERGWLGETQYF.

The genes are TRBV6-5 and TRBJ1-5; no clear D gene. CDR1 MNHEY and CDR2 SVGAGI come from the germline V gene. There are 13 residues in the CDR3. The ends were cut back, 2 bases at V and 7 bases at J, with 9 bases in the middle. In DNA form, the CDR3 reads TGTGCCAGCAGTTACGAGGTCCGACAGCCCCAGCATTTT. It yields the protein CASSYEVRQPQHF.

V gene TRBV6-5 combines with J gene TRBJ2-7; 7 positions agree with TRBD2. V was clipped by 3 bases and J by 7 bases; unmatched bases: 12. The length of the CDR3 is 15 residues. CDR1 MNHEY and CDR2 SVGAGI come from the germline V gene. The CDR3 region is CASSYRGGSTGEQYF. For the CDR3, the DNA is TGTGCCAGCAGTTATCGGGGCGGGAGTACCGGGGAGCAGTACTTC.

This clone was picked up one time. V usage is TRBV12-5 and J usage is TRBJ2-5; 7 bases line up with TRBD1. With 5 bases clipped from V and 6 bases from J, the junction kept 9 bases outside the gene matches. CDR1 and CDR2 from the germline V gene are LGHNT and FRNRAP. The CDR3 sequence is 14 residues long. The CDR3 DNA reads as TGTGCTAGTGGTACCCGAGACAGGGAAAAGACCCAGTACTTC. Translating it yields CASGTRDREKTQYF.

The gene calls are TRBV4-2 and TRBJ2-7, with D possibly TRBD1 on 6 matching bases. The V gene's germline CDR1 is LGHNA and CDR2 YNFKEQ. This CDR3 spans 14 amino acids. V lost 3 bases to trimming and J lost 2 bases, with 11 bases between them. CDR3 DNA: TGTGCCAGCAGCCAGACAACAGGGACCTACGAGCAGTACTTC. This translates into CASSQTTGTYEQYF.

The J gene is TRBJ2-7, the V gene TRBV28, with 9 bases identical to TRBD1. CDR1 and CDR2 (germline): MDHEN, SYDVKM. Germline trimming cut 2 bases from V and 4 bases from J; bases unmatched to any gene: 3. The CDR3 has 14 residues. The CDR3 protein is CASSLRGTGYEQYF. DNA for the CDR3: TGTGCCAGCAGTTTAAGGGGGACAGGGTACGAGCAGTACTTC.

This chain uses TRBV9 with TRBJ2-2; no clear D. Germline V gives CDR1 SGDLS, CDR2 YYNGEE. The CDR3 runs 16 residues. V was cut by 2 bases and J by 5 bases, with 16 bases left in between. CDR3 sequence (DNA): TGTGCCAGCAGCGTTCCCCCCGGAGTTGGGACCGGGGAGCTGTTTTTT. Residues: CASSVPPGVGTGELFF.

The chain combines TRBV28 with TRBJ1-2; 7 bases map to TRBD1. Germline values: CDR1 MDHEN, CDR2 SYDVKM. V shed 6 bases, J shed 4 bases, and the junction held 8 bases outside the gene matches. This CDR3 spans 14 amino acids. The CDR3 loop reads CASRQGQPPYGYTF. The DNA of the CDR3 is TGTGCCAGCAGACAGGGACAGCCACCCTATGGCTACACCTTC.

This clone came up a few times. The chain carries TRBV5-4 and TRBJ1-5; the match to TRBD1 covers 12 bases. J lost 6 bases, V lost 4 bases, and 2 bases had no gene match. CDR3 size: 14 residues. CDR1 is SGHNT, CDR2 YYREEE, per germline (reference sequence). CDR3 nucleotide sequence: TGTGCCAGCAGCCCGGGACAGGGGGCTCAGCCCCAGCATTTT. Its translation is CASSPGQGAQPQHF.

The V call is TRBV19, the J call TRBJ2-1; D is possibly TRBD2 (6 bases). Trimming took off 4 bases at V and 7 bases at J, with 20 bases between the two ends. This CDR3 spans 16 amino acids. In germline, CDR1 is LNHDA, CDR2 SQIVND (reference sequence). The DNA of the CDR3 is TGTGCCAGTAGTACTACCCGGGAGCCAGGACGAAATGAGCAGTTCTTC. Protein sequence: CASSTTREPGRNEQFF. Full variable domain (remainder filled in from reference TRBV19 and TRBJ2-1): DGGITQSPKYLFRKEGQNVTLSCEQNLNHDAMYWYRQDPGQGLRLIYYSQIVNDFQKGDIAEGYSVSREKKESFPLTVTSAQKNPTAFYLCASSTTREPGRNEQFFGPGTRLTVL.

The V and J genes are TRBV4-2 and TRBJ2-1, with D unresolved. Germline V gives CDR1 LGHNA, CDR2 YNFKEQ. CDR3 length: 17 amino acids. Trimming left V 4 bases short and J 1 base short, with 17 bases between. CDR3 sequence reads: CASSPLTGALSYNEQFF. The CDR3 DNA reads TGTGCCAGCAGCCCCTTGACTGGAGCCCTTTCCTACAATGAGCAGTTCTTC.

The rearrangement joins TRBV11-2 to TRBJ1-6, with a tentative D call TRBD1 (6 bases). The length of the CDR3 is 15 residues. CDR1 is SGHAT, CDR2 FQNNGV, per germline. The V end lost 4 bases, the J end lost 6 bases, and 13 bases lay between the germline ends. The CDR3 DNA follows: TGTGCCAGCAGCTCGCAACAGGGTGGTAATTCACCCCTCCACTTT. As protein: CASSSQQGGNSPLHF.

The chain employs TRBV21-1 and TRBJ2-3; the table's D call, TRBD1, has no DNA check behind it. TRBV21-1 corresponds to a pseudogene. The CDR3 has 16 residues. CDR3 in DNA: TGTGCCAGCAGCAAAGATGCTGGGACAGGGTTAGATACGCAGTATTTT. It yields the protein CASSKDAGTGLDTQYF.

This chain uses TRBV28 with TRBJ1-2; D uncertain. In germline, CDR1 is MDHEN, CDR2 SYDVKM. The CDR3 is made up of 11 amino acids. The ends were cut back, 4 bases at V and 4 bases at J, with 4 bases in the middle. The CDR3 DNA sequence: TGTGCCAGCAGTTCCAGCTATGGCTACACCTTC. Protein: CASSSSYGYTF.

The rearrangement links TRBV12-3 or TRBV12-4 to TRBJ2-1, with no clear D. V was pared by 7 bases and J by 2 bases, with 9 bases between. The CDR3 length is 13 residues. In DNA, the CDR3 is TGTGCCAGCACCGACGGAGCCTACAATGAGCAGTTCTTC. Protein sequence: CASTDGAYNEQFF.

The V and J genes are TRBV7-8 and TRBJ1-1; no clear D. V gave up 5 bases and J gave up 3 bases, with 10 bases separating them. Germline V gene data show CDR1 as SGHVS and CDR2 as FQNEAQ. This CDR3 has 13 residues. CDR3 sequence (DNA): TGTGCCAGCAGCCAAGAGGGCTACACTGAAGCTTTCTTT. Residues: CASSQEGYTEAFF.

The V call is TRBV6-1, the J call TRBJ2-3; D is ambiguous. Trimming took 2 bases from V and 2 from J, leaving 8 bases between them. CDR1 is MNHNS and CDR2 is SASEGT in the germline V gene. This CDR3 has 14 amino acids. In DNA, the CDR3 is TGTGCCAGCAGTGAACACAAATTCACAGATACGCAGTATTTT. The encoded protein is CASSEHKFTDTQYF.

The chain carries TRBV7-6 and TRBJ2-3; 8 nucleotides match TRBD2. After removal of 5 bases from V and 3 bases from J, the junction contained 13 bases not matched to a gene. CDR3 size: 17 residues. Germline values: CDR1 SGHVS, CDR2 FNYEAQ. The CDR3 nucleotides are TGTGCCAGCAGCCCCGAGGGGTCCGGGGGGGCTACAGATACGCAGTATTTT. Its translation: CASSPEGSGGATDTQYF.

This chain uses TRBV27 with TRBJ2-7; TRBD1 is a possible D gene (5 bases). Germline CDR1 reads MNHEY; CDR2 reads SMNVEV (reference sequence). The V gene lost 5 bases and the J gene lost 7 bases, with 15 bases spanning the gap. The CDR3 contains 13 residues. The CDR3: CASSASQGREQYF. CDR3 nucleotide sequence: TGTGCCAGCAGTGCGTCTCAGGGTAGGGAGCAGTACTTC.

The genes are TRBV6-5 and TRBJ2-3, with 8 bases lining up with TRBD1. The CDR3 runs to 16 residues. With V trimmed by 2 bases and J by 6 bases, 10 bases remained unmatched. Per germline, CDR1 MNHEY and CDR2 SVGAGI. The CDR3 coding sequence is TGTGCCAGCAGTTACGGGCAGGGGGCCCTCAGCGATACGCAGTATTTT. It specifies CASSYGQGALSDTQYF.

V gene TRBV10-1 combines with J gene TRBJ2-2; D gene unclear. V lost 2 bases, J lost 1 base, and 2 bases lay in between. Germline assignment: CDR1 WNHNN and CDR2 SYGVQD (reference sequence). This CDR3 has 13 amino acids. The CDR3 nucleotides are TGCGCCAGCAGTGAGCTGAACACCGGGGAGCTGTTTTTT. Amino acids: CASSELNTGELFF.

The rearrangement uses TRBV5-4 and TRBJ2-2; D remains ambiguous. Germline V gives CDR1 SGHNT, CDR2 YYREEE (reference sequence). The CDR3 loop spans 15 amino acids. Trimming stripped 3 bases from V and 0 bases from J, with 9 bases between. The CDR3 sequence: CASSSGDPNTGELFF. The CDR3 bases are TGTGCCAGCAGCTCTGGAGACCCGAACACCGGGGAGCTGTTTTTT.